The rows below give T cell receptor beta chains drawn from one sample of a study of CD8+ T cells in alopecia areata. TCRdb keeps only in-frame clones here, not all; method: immunoSEQ multiplex PCR. This sample yields around 100,000 clones, of which approximately 60% are seen a single time; roughly 8.8% belongs to the top ten. The specimen was CD4+ T cells sorted from blood. These receptors were taken from a human donor in good health. The CDR3 runs from the conserved cysteine through the conserved F or W.

j_call v_call cdr3_aa
TRBJ2-2 TRBV5-1 CASSLSGLNTGELFF
TRBJ1-5 TRBV19 CASRTQGAGNQPQHF
TRBJ1-4 TRBV13 CASSWSGVGEKLFF
TRBJ2-2 TRBV9 CASSAGRRFANTGELFF
TRBJ2-7 TRBV29-1 CSATGDSSYEQYF
TRBJ2-7 TRBV6-1 CASSAAGESSYEQYF
TRBJ2-4 TRBV2 CASSDSESSYLAKNIQYF
TRBJ1-1 TRBV6-1 CASSQGQRNTEAFF
TRBJ1-1 TRBV30 CAWGTSDRTEAFF
TRBJ2-5 TRBV7-2 CASSLGLRRETQYF
TRBJ1-1 TRBV29-1 CSVGRGQGLSEAFF
TRBJ2-7 TRBV7-2 CASSLVMGQLGSYEQYF
TRBJ1-5 TRBV2 CASSLGGRAQPQHF
TRBJ2-3 TRBV29-1 CSVATVPSRGDTQYF
TRBJ1-1 TRBV6-5 CASSNQLNTEAFF
TRBJ1-5 TRBV30 CAWSKTPEQPQHF
TRBJ1-5 TRBV7-9 CASSFHANQPQHF
TRBJ1-2 TRBV7-9 CASSARGTDTHGYTF
TRBJ1-2 TRBV18 CASSPGAGRDGYTF
TRBJ2-4 TRBV2 CASRGLKGNIQYF
TRBJ1-2 TRBV9 CASSQDLIFGYTF